These 24 T cell receptor beta chains share one sample of origin, sequenced in a study of spatial heterogeneity in lung cancer. From the 5' RACE reads, TCRdb called clonotypes with MiXCR, one entry per CDR3 protein. The sample yields tens of thousands of distinct CDR3 sequences, about 9.4% seen once. Time point in this sample: sample taken at primary tumor resection. Without sorting, whole RNA was sequenced from tumor, nontumor lung or frozen PBMC. The sample was PBMCs, taken at surgery. The receptors were gathered from a male donor with early-stage non-small cell lung cancer.

This clonotype was seen once. The V and J genes are TRBV4-1 and TRBJ2-3; possible D gene TRBD1, 6 bases. This CDR3 spans 19 amino acids. CDR1 is MGHRA and CDR2 is YSYEKL in the germline V gene. V was clipped by 0 bases and J by 0 bases, with 19 bases between them. The CDR3 nucleotides are TGCGCCAGCAGCCAAGATCGTGGGGGCTCAGCCCGTAGCACAGATACGCAGTATTTT. Its translation is CASSQDRGGSARSTDTQYF.

The chain is built from TRBV7-2 and TRBJ2-1, with D possibly matching TRBD2 (6 bases). Looked up from germline, CDR1 is SGHTA and CDR2 is FQGNSA. Trimming took 8 bases from V and 2 from J, leaving 7 bases between them. The CDR3 extends over 12 amino acids. The CDR3 sequence is CASRGTYNEQFF. The CDR3 nucleotides read TGTGCCAGCCGGGGGACCTACAATGAGCAGTTCTTC.

The table lists this clonotype with a few counts. The gene calls are TRBV20-1 and TRBJ2-3; D might be TRBD1 (6 bases). This CDR3 spans 13 amino acids. Between the trimmed V and J ends, which lost 5 bases and 2 bases, there was a span of 11 bases. Germline CDR1 and CDR2: DFQATT and SNEGSKA (reference sequence). The CDR3 sequence is CSAFRQDTDTQYF. CDR3 nucleotide sequence: TGCAGTGCTTTTAGACAGGACACAGATACGCAGTATTTT.

The sample holds many counts of this clonotype. This chain joins TRBV12-3 or TRBV12-4 and TRBJ2-1, with 7 bases that match TRBD1. This CDR3 spans 12 amino acids. The ends lost 6 bases at V and 5 bases at J; junction bases unmatched: 1. The chain's CDR3 is CASRGQHNEQFF. The CDR3, as DNA: TGTGCCAGCAGGGGACAGCACAATGAGCAGTTCTTC.

In its sample, this clonotype was seen a few times. The chain has TRBV12-3 or TRBV12-4 and TRBJ2-2; D unclear. CDR3 length: 13 amino acids. V gave up 2 bases and J gave up 4 bases, with 5 bases separating them. CDR3 sequence: CASSLRSTGELFF. CDR3 in DNA: TGTGCCAGCAGTTTAAGGTCCACCGGGGAGCTGTTTTTT.

This clonotype was seen more than once but under ten times. J is TRBJ2-3 and V is TRBV5-1; 8 bases are shared with TRBD2. V lost 5 bases to trimming and J lost 4 bases; unmatched junction nucleotides: 6. Germline CDR1 reads SGHRS; CDR2 reads YFSETQ. The CDR3 sequence is 14 residues long. CDR3 bases: TGCGCCAGCAGACGGGGGGGCTTCGCAGATACGCAGTATTTT. Translating gives CASRRGGFADTQYF.

This clonotype was observed many times. The chain carries TRBV6-8 and TRBJ2-2; 7 nucleotides match TRBD1. CDR1 and CDR2 (germline): MNHGY, SAAAGT. This CDR3 region has 14 residues. V trimming: 10 bases; J trimming: 6 bases; junction bases outside the gene matches: 11. The CDR3 region has the DNA TGTGCCACCAGGGACAGTACGAATTCCGGGGAGCTGTTTTTT. The encoded protein is CATRDSTNSGELFF.

Many counts were recorded for this clonotype. The chain is built from TRBV12-3 or TRBV12-4 and TRBJ1-5; D possibly corresponds to TRBD1 (6 bases). The CDR3 spans 15 residues. Trimming left V 5 bases short and J 5 bases short, with 16 bases between. The CDR3 is CASSLLAGADQPQHF. CDR3 bases: TGTGCCAGCAGTCTACTCGCGGGGGCGGATCAGCCCCAGCATTTT.

This clonotype showed up many times. The chain couples TRBV7-9 to TRBJ1-4, with D tentatively TRBD1 (5 bases). Trimming pared 5 bases from V and 7 bases from J, leaving 17 bases between. The CDR3 has 15 residues. The germline CDR1 and CDR2 sequences are SEHNR and FQNEAQ (reference sequence). The CDR3 DNA sequence: TGTGCCAGCAGCCAAGAGGGGACCCCAGGTGAAAAACTGTTTTTT. As protein: CASSQEGTPGEKLFF.

This clonotype was detected many times. This chain links TRBV20-1 with TRBJ2-7; no clear D. V lost 3 bases and J 0 bases, leaving 6 bases between the germline ends. The CDR3 consists of 12 residues. The germline V gene encodes CDR1 DFQATT and CDR2 SNEGSKA (reference sequence). The CDR3 DNA sequence: TGCAGTGCTAGTGACGTCTCCTACGAGCAGTACTTC. It encodes CSASDVSYEQYF.

This clonotype showed up many times. The CDR3 here is CASSLGTHLEQYF. The CDR3 nucleotides read TGTGCCAGCAGCTTAGGGACCCACCTCGAGCAGTACTTC. The chain recombines TRBV7-9 with TRBJ2-7; D unclear. The CDR3 is made up of 13 amino acids. V was trimmed by 1 base and J by 6 bases, leaving 10 bases between them. The germline V gene encodes CDR1 SEHNR and CDR2 FQNEAQ (reference sequence).

The rearrangement links TRBV5-1 to TRBJ2-7; either TRBD1 or TRBD2 may supply D (5 bases each). The CDR3 is 13 residues long. Trimming stripped 4 bases from V and 2 bases from J, with 10 bases between. Germline lookup yields CDR1 SGHRS and CDR2 YFSETQ. The CDR3 protein is CASSRDLAYEQYF. As DNA, the CDR3 is TGCGCCAGCAGCCGGGACCTAGCCTACGAGCAGTACTTC.

V is TRBV27 and J is TRBJ2-7, with a possible D match to TRBD1 (6 bases). Trimming cost V 3 bases and J 5 bases, with 8 bases left between them. CDR3 length: 12 residues. Germline lookup yields CDR1 MNHEY and CDR2 SMNVEV (reference sequence). The CDR3, as DNA: TGTGCCAGCAGTTTTGAGGGGGACGAGCAGTACTTC. This sequence encodes CASSFEGDEQYF.

This clonotype showed up many times. The chain couples TRBV6-2 or TRBV6-3 to TRBJ2-2; no definite D call. The CDR3 loop spans 11 amino acids. V was pared by 2 bases and J by 6 bases, with 1 base between. Germline lookup yields CDR1 MNHEY and CDR2 SVGEGT. In DNA, the CDR3 is TGTGCCAGCAGTTACGCCGGGGAGCTGTTTTTT. The encoded protein is CASSYAGELFF.

This clonotype was observed many times. The V gene is TRBV20-1, the J gene TRBJ1-1; TRBD1 matches at 9 bases. Germline V gene data show CDR1 as DFQATT and CDR2 as SNEGSKA (reference sequence). The V gene end was trimmed by 0 bases and the J gene end by 2 bases; junction bases not matched to a gene: 4. The CDR3 loop spans 15 amino acids. DNA for the CDR3: TGCAGTGCTAGAGAGCCGGGACAGGGAAACACTGAAGCTTTCTTT. Residues: CSAREPGQGNTEAFF.

This clonotype has ten or more counts. The chain carries TRBV27 and TRBJ1-4; D call uncertain. CDR3 size: 13 residues. Trimming took off 2 bases at V and 4 bases at J, with 5 bases between the two ends. Germline CDR1 reads MNHEY; CDR2 reads SMNVEV (reference sequence). The CDR3: CASSLGLNEKLFF. The CDR3 DNA follows: TGTGCCAGCAGTTTAGGACTTAATGAAAAACTGTTTTTT. Full variable domain (remainder filled in from reference TRBV27 and TRBJ1-4): EAQVTQNPRYLITVTGKKLTVTCSQNMNHEYMSWYRQDPGLGLRQIYYSMNVEVTDKGDVPEGYKVSRKEKRNFPLILESPSPNQTSLYFCASSLGLNEKLFFGSGTQLSVL.

This clonotype was counted many times. The J gene is TRBJ2-3, the V gene TRBV7-8, with D possibly TRBD2 on 5 matching bases. The CDR3 has 15 amino acids. The germline CDR1 and CDR2 sequences are SGHVS and FQNEAQ. Trimming took 5 bases from V and 4 from J, leaving 16 bases between them. The CDR3 spells CASSQLVLDSDTQYF. The CDR3 bases are TGTGCCAGCAGCCAACTAGTTTTGGATTCAGATACGCAGTATTTT.

This clonotype was recorded a few times. The V and J genes are TRBV5-5 and TRBJ2-7, with D possibly TRBD2 on 5 matching bases. CDR3 length: 14 residues. Germline values: CDR1 SGHKS, CDR2 YYEKEE (reference sequence). The V gene lost 2 bases and the J gene lost 0 bases, with 9 bases spanning the gap. The chain's CDR3 is CASSFGSGSYEQYF. CDR3 bases: TGTGCCAGCAGCTTTGGAAGCGGCTCCTACGAGCAGTACTTC.

The V gene is TRBV6-2 or TRBV6-3, the J gene TRBJ2-2, with D possibly TRBD1 on 5 matching bases. Trimming cost V 7 bases and J 6 bases, with 15 bases left between them. Germline CDR1 reads MNHEY; CDR2 reads SVGEGT. The CDR3 extends over 14 amino acids. The CDR3 DNA reads TGTGCCAGCAACAACAGGCCTGGCGCCGGGGAGCTGTTTTTT. Its translation: CASNNRPGAGELFF.

This clonotype showed up many times. This chain links TRBV29-1 with TRBJ2-2; no reliable D call. V was cut by 7 bases and J by 3 bases, with 6 bases left in between. Germline V gene lookup returns CDR1 SQVTM and CDR2 ANQGSEA. The length of the CDR3 is 11 residues. For the CDR3, the DNA is TGCAGCGCAGGCCACACCGGGGAGCTGTTTTTT. Protein: CSAGHTGELFF.

The chain joins TRBV27 to TRBJ2-7, with TRBD2 as a possible D gene (5 bases). Germline V gene lookup returns CDR1 MNHEY and CDR2 SMNVEV (reference sequence). The CDR3 loop spans 13 amino acids. V lost 5 bases, J lost 3 bases, and 11 bases lay in between. CDR3: CASSPRGVYEQYF. The CDR3 bases are TGTGCCAGCAGTCCCCGGGGAGTCTACGAGCAGTACTTC.

This clonotype was observed a handful of times. J is TRBJ2-6 and V is TRBV6-6; 10 nucleotides match TRBD1. V shed 8 bases, J shed 4 bases, and the junction held 8 bases outside the gene matches. The length of the CDR3 is 16 residues. Germline CDR1 reads MNHNY; CDR2 reads SVGAGI (reference sequence). CDR3 sequence (DNA): TGTGCCAGCGAATTGGGACAGGGGTTCGGGGCCAACGTCCTGACTTTC. Protein product: CASELGQGFGANVLTF.

DNA of the CDR3: TGTGCCAGTAGTGTAGCAGGCTACACCGGGGAGCTGTTTTTT. Translation: CASSVAGYTGELFF. The chain couples TRBV19 to TRBJ2-2; D gene unclear. Trimming took off 5 bases at V and 3 bases at J, with 10 bases between the two ends. In germline, CDR1 is LNHDA, CDR2 SQIVND (reference sequence). The CDR3 is 14 residues long.

The V call is TRBV4-2, the J call TRBJ1-4; D not certain. The CDR3 covers 12 residues. Germline V lookup: CDR1 LGHNA, CDR2 YNFKEQ. The V end was cut by 4 bases, the J end by 4 bases, with 4 bases between. CDR3 nucleotide sequence: TGTGCCAGCAGCCGGATTAATGAAAAACTGTTTTTT. The encoded protein is CASSRINEKLFF.